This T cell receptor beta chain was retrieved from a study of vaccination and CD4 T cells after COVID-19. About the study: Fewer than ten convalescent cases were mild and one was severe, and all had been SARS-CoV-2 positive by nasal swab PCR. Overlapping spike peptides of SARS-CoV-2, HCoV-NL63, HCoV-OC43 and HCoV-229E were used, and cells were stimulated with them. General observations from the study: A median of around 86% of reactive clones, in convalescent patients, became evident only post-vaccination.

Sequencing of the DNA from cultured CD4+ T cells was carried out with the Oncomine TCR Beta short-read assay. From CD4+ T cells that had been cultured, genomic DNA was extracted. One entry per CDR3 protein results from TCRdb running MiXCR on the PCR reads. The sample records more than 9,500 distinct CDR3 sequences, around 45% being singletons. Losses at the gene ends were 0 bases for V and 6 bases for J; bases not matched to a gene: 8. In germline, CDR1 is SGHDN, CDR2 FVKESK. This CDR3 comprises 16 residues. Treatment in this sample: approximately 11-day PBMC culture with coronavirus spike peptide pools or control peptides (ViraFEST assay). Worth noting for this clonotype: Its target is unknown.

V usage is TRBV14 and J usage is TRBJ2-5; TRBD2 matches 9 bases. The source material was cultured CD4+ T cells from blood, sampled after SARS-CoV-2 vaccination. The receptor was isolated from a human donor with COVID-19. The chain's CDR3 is CASSQDSSGISKTQYF. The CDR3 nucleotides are TGTGCCAGCAGCCAAGATTCTAGCGGGATATCAAAGACCCAGTACTTC. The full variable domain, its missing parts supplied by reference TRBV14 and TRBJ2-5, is EAGVTQFPSHSVIEKGQTVTLRCDPISGHDNLYWYRRVMGKEIKFLLHFVKESKQDESGMPNNRFLAERTGGTYSTLKVQPAELEDSGVYFCASSQDSSGISKTQYFGPGTRLLVL.